Following are 32 T cell receptor beta chains from one sample sequenced in a study of CD8 T cells in Susac syndrome. Roughly 0.5 to 1 ug RNA was reverse transcribed with random hexamers. TCRdb reanalysed the immunoSEQ multiplex PCR reads using MiXCR and keeps one entry per CDR3 protein. The table has under 200,000 distinct CDR3 sequences, 90% to 95% seen once. The specimen sequenced was CD4+ T cells from PBMCs. The receptors come from a human donor in good health.

V usage is TRBV29-1 and J usage is TRBJ1-1; D is unresolved. The V gene lost 7 bases and the J gene lost 1 base, with 7 bases spanning the gap. The length of the CDR3 is 11 residues. The germline gives CDR1 SQVTM, CDR2 ANQGSEA. CDR3 sequence: CSGRRNTEAFF. As DNA, the CDR3 is TGCAGCGGTAGAAGGAACACTGAAGCTTTCTTT.

This chain joins TRBV9 and TRBJ2-5, with D uncertain. Looked up from germline, CDR1 is SGDLS and CDR2 is YYNGEE. Trimming cost V 0 bases and J 4 bases, with 7 bases left between them. CDR3 length: 13 amino acids. The DNA for the CDR3 is TGTGCCAGCAGCGTAGCTACAAGAGAGACCCAGTACTTC. Translating it yields CASSVATRETQYF.

The chain joins TRBV12-3 or TRBV12-4 to TRBJ1-2, with 7 bases identical to TRBD1. The CDR3 length is 13 residues. The V and J ends lost 7 bases and 6 bases, in that order; junction bases with no gene match: 8. The CDR3 nucleotides are TGTGCCAGCACCCTAGACAGGGACGATGGCTACACCTTC. Translation: CASTLDRDDGYTF.

J is TRBJ2-3 and V is TRBV29-1; D might be TRBD1 or TRBD2, each matching 5 bases. The CDR3 consists of 13 residues. Germline V gives CDR1 SQVTM, CDR2 ANQGSEA. The V gene lost 5 bases and the J gene lost 5 bases, with 14 bases spanning the gap. The CDR3 DNA sequence: TGCAGCGTTTCTAGGAGTGGGGGAGATACGCAGTATTTT. Translated: CSVSRSGGDTQYF.

This chain uses TRBV6-5 with TRBJ2-2, with a weak D call TRBD1 (6 bases). The germline V gene encodes CDR1 MNHEY and CDR2 SVGAGI. Between the trimmed V and J ends, which lost 8 bases and 4 bases, there was a span of 14 bases. The CDR3 runs 14 residues. CDR3 nucleotides: TGTGCCAGCCTTCAGGGGAGTAGCACCGGGGAGCTGTTTTTT. Encoded protein: CASLQGSSTGELFF.

In the case of this clonotype: One junction end disagrees with the germline gene, perhaps due to a read error. The chain combines TRBV15 with TRBJ1-1, with TRBD1 matching over 10 bases. From germline, CDR1 is LNHNV and CDR2 YYDKDF (reference sequence). The CDR3 totals 15 residues. CDR3 amino acids: CATTRSRDRGTEAFF. The CDR3 DNA follows: TGTGCCACCACCAGAAGCCGGGACAGGGGCACTGAAGCTTTCTTT.

The CDR3 is CASSPLGTGVSRYEQYV. In nucleotides, the CDR3 is TGTGCCAGCAGCCCCTTAGGGACAGGCGTCTCGAGGTACGAGCAGTACGTC. V and J are TRBV7-9 and TRBJ2-7; 8 bases line up with TRBD1. V lost 5 bases and J lost 4; bases outside the gene matches: 16. Germline V CDR1 and CDR2: SEHNR, FQNEAQ (reference sequence). This CDR3 spans 17 amino acids.

This chain uses TRBV20-1 with TRBJ2-3; unclear D gene. CDR1 is DFQATT and CDR2 is SNEGSKA in the germline V gene (reference sequence). The CDR3 runs 10 residues. With 3 bases removed from V and 6 bases from J, the gap between germline ends came to 4 bases. CDR3 in DNA: TGCAGTGCTAGGGGGGATACGCAGTATTTT. Its translation is CSARGDTQYF.

The chain carries TRBV12-3 or TRBV12-4 and TRBJ2-4, with 7 nucleotides matching TRBD1. CDR3 length: 18 amino acids. Trimming cost V 5 bases and J 0 bases; bases outside gene matches: 13. This CDR3 reads CASSPQGTNIVAKNIQYF. As DNA, the CDR3 is TGTGCCAGCAGTCCACAGGGGACGAATATAGTAGCCAAAAACATTCAGTACTTC.

This chain joins TRBV6-2 or TRBV6-3 and TRBJ2-6; either TRBD1 or TRBD2 may supply D (5 bases each). Between the trimmed V and J ends, which lost 5 bases and 0 bases, there was a span of 11 bases. Germline V CDR1 and CDR2: MNHEY, SVGEGT. The CDR3 runs 16 residues. The CDR3 nucleotides are TGTGCCAGCAGTGGGGGACGGACCTCTGGGGCCAACGTCCTGACTTTC. This gives the protein CASSGGRTSGANVLTF.

The chain uses TRBV29-1 and TRBJ1-5; possible D gene TRBD1, 6 bases. V lost 4 bases and J 0 bases, leaving 16 bases between the germline ends. The V gene's germline CDR1 is SQVTM and CDR2 ANQGSEA. CDR3 size: 16 residues. The CDR3 DNA reads as TGCAGCGTTGTTCTGGGGGCGACAGTTAGCAATCAGCCCCAGCATTTT. Its translation is CSVVLGATVSNQPQHF.

The chain recombines TRBV7-4 with TRBJ2-7, with 11 bases that match TRBD2. Germline V gene data show CDR1 as SGHVT and CDR2 as SQSDAQ. This CDR3 has 14 residues. V lost 7 bases, J lost 2 bases, and 4 bases stayed unmatched. The CDR3 DNA reads as TGTGCCAGCACCCAGACTAGCGGGACCTACGAGCAGTACGTC. Its translation is CASTQTSGTYEQYV.

In this sample, this clonotype turned up once. The rearrangement joins TRBV6-5 to TRBJ1-2, with D possibly matching TRBD1 (6 bases). The germline CDR1 and CDR2 sequences are MNHEY and SVGAGI. V shed 6 bases and J shed 6 bases, with 17 bases lying between them. The CDR3 sequence is 14 residues long. CDR3 DNA sequence: TGTGCCAGCAGATCCGACATCAGGGGCAATGGCTACACCTTC. Encoded protein: CASRSDIRGNGYTF.

The rearrangement links TRBV20-1 to TRBJ2-3, with 13 nucleotides matching TRBD2. Germline lookup yields CDR1 DFQATT and CDR2 SNEGSKA (reference sequence). V lost 1 base, J lost 4 bases, and 14 bases stayed unmatched. The CDR3 extends over 19 amino acids. The CDR3 nucleotides read TGCAGTGCTAGAGGGGACGGACTAGCGGGGGAGTCCAGATCAGATACGCAGTATTTT. This gives the protein CSARGDGLAGESRSDTQYF.

This clonotype was seen a few times. The rearrangement joins TRBV19 to TRBJ2-2; perhaps TRBD1 as D (5 bases). The CDR3 is 15 residues long. Germline CDR1 is LNHDA and CDR2 is SQIVND (reference sequence). V was pared by 3 bases and J by 2 bases, with 10 bases between. The DNA for the CDR3 is TGTGCCAGTAGTATCGGGCAGGGAAACACCGGGGAGCTGTTTTTT. Translating it yields CASSIGQGNTGELFF.

The V and J genes are TRBV4-1 and TRBJ2-6, with 7 bases identical to TRBD1. J lost 0 bases, V lost 1 base, and 6 bases had no gene match. In germline, CDR1 is MGHRA, CDR2 YSYEKL. The CDR3 has 18 residues. The CDR3, as DNA: TGCGCCAGCAGCCAAGCCGGGACAGCAAGCTCTGGGGCCAACGTCCTGACTTTC. It translates to CASSQAGTASSGANVLTF.

The chain combines TRBV20-1 with TRBJ1-2; tentatively, D is TRBD1 (5 bases). With 6 bases removed from V and 6 bases from J, the gap between germline ends came to 14 bases. The CDR3 extends over 12 amino acids. Germline CDR1 is DFQATT and CDR2 is SNEGSKA (reference sequence). The CDR3 is CSAQDRAHGYTF. CDR3 nucleotide sequence: TGCAGTGCCCAAGACAGAGCCCATGGCTACACCTTC.

The CDR3 loop reads CSARKLSSYNEQFF. The CDR3 region has the DNA TGCAGTGCTAGAAAACTTAGCTCCTACAATGAGCAGTTCTTC. The V gene is TRBV20-1, the J gene TRBJ2-1; D unclear. Germline V gives CDR1 DFQATT, CDR2 SNEGSKA (reference sequence). The CDR3 covers 14 residues. Trimming removed 2 bases at V and 0 bases at J, with 8 bases between.

V gene TRBV25-1 combines with J gene TRBJ2-7; D tentatively reads TRBD1 or TRBD2 (5 bases each). The CDR3 is 17 amino acids. V was pared by 2 bases and J by 0 bases, with 17 bases between. Germline V gene lookup returns CDR1 MGHDK and CDR2 SYGVNS. The CDR3 spells CASSERYGDLSSYEQYF. The CDR3 coding sequence is TGTGCCAGCAGTGAACGGTACGGGGACCTCAGCTCCTACGAGCAGTACTTC.

The rearrangement joins TRBV9 to TRBJ1-1; 9 bases agree with TRBD1. Germline values: CDR1 SGDLS, CDR2 YYNGEE. CDR3 length equals 14 residues. Losses at the gene ends were 7 bases for V and 5 bases for J; bases not matched to a gene: 9. The CDR3 spells CASGNGQGRTEAFF. The CDR3 DNA reads TGTGCCAGCGGCAACGGACAGGGGAGAACTGAAGCTTTCTTT. Combining the CDR3 with reference TRBV9 and TRBJ1-1 gives the whole variable domain DSGVTQTPKHLITATGQRVTLRCSPRSGDLSVYWYQQSLDQGLQFLIQYYNGEERAKGNILERFSAQQFPDLHSELNLSSLELGDSALYFCASGNGQGRTEAFFGQGTRLTVV.

The J gene is TRBJ2-1, the V gene TRBV4-3, with D tentatively TRBD2 (7 bases). This CDR3 is 13 amino acids long. Trimming left V 1 base short and J 14 bases short, with 15 bases between. Looked up from germline, CDR1 is LGHNA and CDR2 is YSLEER. CDR3 in amino acids: CASSQGAGASEFF. The CDR3 region has the DNA TGCGCCAGCAGCCAAGGGGCGGGGGCTAGCGAGTTCTTC.

Turning to this clonotype: Its ends do not fully match the called genes, so a read error is possible. The chain has TRBV7-7 and TRBJ2-5, with no clear D. There are 13 residues in the CDR3. The V gene's germline CDR1 is SSHAT and CDR2 FNYEAQ (reference sequence). This CDR3 is CASSFGSGETQYF. The CDR3 DNA reads TGTGCTAGCAGCTTTGGCTCAGGAGAGACCCAGTACTTC.

This chain links TRBV3-1 with TRBJ1-1; possibly TRBD1 for D (6 bases). Per the germline V gene, CDR1 is LGHDT and CDR2 is YNNKEL (reference sequence). Trimming cost V 4 bases and J 1 base, with 10 bases left between them. The CDR3 extends over 14 amino acids. The CDR3 DNA follows: TGTGCCAGCAGCCCGACGGACAGGAACACTGAAGCTTTCTTT. This gives the protein CASSPTDRNTEAFF.

The chain has TRBV7-2 and TRBJ2-7; 7 nucleotides align to TRBD1. With 3 bases clipped from V and 9 bases from J, the junction kept 8 bases outside the gene matches. The CDR3 loop spans 13 amino acids. CDR1 and CDR2 from the germline V gene are SGHTA and FQGNSA. In nucleotides, the CDR3 is TGTGCCAGCAGCTTGACCGGGACAGTAGCGCAGTACTTC. This sequence encodes CASSLTGTVAQYF.

The chain joins TRBV20-1 to TRBJ1-4, with D maybe TRBD1 (5 bases). CDR3 size: 13 residues. Trimming took 6 bases from V and 5 from J, leaving 13 bases between them. Germline CDR1 is DFQATT and CDR2 is SNEGSKA (reference sequence). CDR3 amino acids: CSAPPGRNEKLFF. The CDR3 DNA is TGCAGTGCCCCTCCGGGACGGAATGAAAAACTGTTTTTT.

The chain links TRBV20-1 to TRBJ2-3, with D maybe TRBD2 (6 bases). V lost 5 bases and J lost 4, with 22 bases in between. The CDR3 runs 16 residues. The germline gives CDR1 DFQATT, CDR2 SNEGSKA (reference sequence). As DNA, the CDR3 is TGCAGTGCTGAGATTGGGGACCGACTAGTCGCAGATACGCAGTATTTT. Protein sequence: CSAEIGDRLVADTQYF.

This clonotype showed up just a few times. This chain joins TRBV5-8 and TRBJ2-3; 7 nucleotides align to TRBD2. This CDR3 comprises 14 residues. Germline loops: CDR1 SGHTS, CDR2 YDEGEE. The ends lost 4 bases at V and 0 bases at J; junction bases unmatched: 2. The CDR3 here is CASSLSGSTDTQYF. CDR3 in DNA: TGTGCCAGCAGCCTTAGCGGGAGCACAGATACGCAGTATTTT.

V is TRBV20-1 and J is TRBJ1-5; TRBD1 matches 10 bases. This CDR3 comprises 17 residues. The ends lost 6 bases at V and 0 bases at J; junction bases unmatched: 11. Germline V gene data show CDR1 as DFQATT and CDR2 as SNEGSKA (reference sequence). The CDR3 region is CSAKPGQGPYSNQPQHF. The CDR3 region has the DNA TGCAGTGCCAAACCGGGACAGGGGCCCTATAGCAATCAGCCCCAGCATTTT.

CDR3 amino acids: CSARGDTEAFF. The CDR3 bases are TGCAGTGCGCGAGGGGACACTGAAGCTTTCTTT. The chain carries TRBV20-1 and TRBJ1-1; tentatively, D is TRBD1 (5 bases). V was pared by 6 bases and J by 3 bases, with 8 bases between. The CDR3 length is 11 residues. Germline CDR1 and CDR2: DFQATT and SNEGSKA (reference sequence).

V is TRBV20-1 and J is TRBJ2-1, with 16 bases fitting TRBD2. Per germline, CDR1 DFQATT and CDR2 SNEGSKA (reference sequence). After removal of 6 bases from V and 4 bases from J, the junction contained 6 bases not matched to a gene. This CDR3 is 16 amino acids long. CDR3 region: CSAGTSGRALYNEQFF. The CDR3 DNA follows: TGCAGTGCAGGGACTAGCGGGAGGGCATTGTACAATGAGCAGTTCTTC.

This clonotype was seen a single time. V usage is TRBV24-1 and J usage is TRBJ2-2; D might be TRBD1 (5 bases). V lost 3 bases, J lost 3 bases, and 10 bases lay in between. CDR1 KGHDR and CDR2 SFDVKD come from the germline V gene. The CDR3 runs 15 residues. CDR3 coding DNA: TGTGCCACCAGTGATGCAACAGGATACACCGGGGAGCTGTTTTTT. Translating gives CATSDATGYTGELFF.

The CDR3 DNA follows: TGTGCCAGCAGCGTATCCGGACTAGCGGGGTGGGCAGATACGCAGTATTTT. Translation gives CASSVSGLAGWADTQYF. The chain employs TRBV9 and TRBJ2-3; 12 nucleotides line up with TRBD2. Trimming cost V 1 base and J 4 bases; bases outside gene matches: 7. The CDR3 runs to 17 residues. Germline V gene data show CDR1 as SGDLS and CDR2 as YYNGEE.